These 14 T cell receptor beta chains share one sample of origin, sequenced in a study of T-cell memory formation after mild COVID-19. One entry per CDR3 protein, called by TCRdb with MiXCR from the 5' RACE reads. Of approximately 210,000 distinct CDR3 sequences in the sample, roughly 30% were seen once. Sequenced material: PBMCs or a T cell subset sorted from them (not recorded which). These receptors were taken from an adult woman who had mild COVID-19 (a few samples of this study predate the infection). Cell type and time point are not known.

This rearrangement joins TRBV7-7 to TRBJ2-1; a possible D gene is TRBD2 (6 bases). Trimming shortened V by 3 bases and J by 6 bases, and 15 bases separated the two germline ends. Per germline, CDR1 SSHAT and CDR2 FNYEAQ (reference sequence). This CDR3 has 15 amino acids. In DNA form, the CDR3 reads TGTGCCAGCAGCTTTGGCGGGGTATTGGGCAATGAGCAGTTCTTC. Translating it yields CASSFGGVLGNEQFF.

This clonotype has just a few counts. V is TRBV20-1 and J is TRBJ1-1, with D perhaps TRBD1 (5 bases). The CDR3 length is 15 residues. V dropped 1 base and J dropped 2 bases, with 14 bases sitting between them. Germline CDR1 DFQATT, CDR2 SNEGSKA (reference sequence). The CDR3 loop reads CSARGLRGVNTEAFF. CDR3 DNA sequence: TGCAGTGCTAGAGGCTTGAGGGGCGTTAACACTGAAGCTTTCTTT.

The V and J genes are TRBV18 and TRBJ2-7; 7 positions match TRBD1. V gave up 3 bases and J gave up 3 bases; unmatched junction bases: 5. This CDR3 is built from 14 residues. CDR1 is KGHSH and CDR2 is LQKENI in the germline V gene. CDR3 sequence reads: CASSPGTANYEQYF. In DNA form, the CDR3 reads TGTGCCAGCTCACCCGGGACAGCTAACTACGAGCAGTACTTC.

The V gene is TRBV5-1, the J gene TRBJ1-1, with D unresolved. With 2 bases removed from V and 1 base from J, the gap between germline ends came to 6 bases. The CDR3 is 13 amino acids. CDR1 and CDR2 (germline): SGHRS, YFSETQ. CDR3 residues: CASSFRENTEAFF. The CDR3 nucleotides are TGCGCCAGCAGCTTCCGGGAGAACACTGAAGCTTTCTTT.

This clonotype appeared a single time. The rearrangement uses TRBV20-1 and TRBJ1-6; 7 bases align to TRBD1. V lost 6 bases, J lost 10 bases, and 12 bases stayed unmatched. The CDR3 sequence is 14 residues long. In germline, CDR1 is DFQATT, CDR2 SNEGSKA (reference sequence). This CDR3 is CSAGAGRGMSPLHF. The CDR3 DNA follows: TGCAGTGCCGGTGCGGGCAGGGGGATGTCACCCCTCCACTTT.

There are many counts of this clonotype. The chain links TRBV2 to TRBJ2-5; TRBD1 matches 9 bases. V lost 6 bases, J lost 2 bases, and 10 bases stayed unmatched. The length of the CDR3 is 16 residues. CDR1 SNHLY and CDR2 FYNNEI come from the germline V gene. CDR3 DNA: TGTGCCAGCAGGGAGGACCCTGGGACAGGGCAAGAGACCCAGTACTTC. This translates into CASREDPGTGQETQYF.

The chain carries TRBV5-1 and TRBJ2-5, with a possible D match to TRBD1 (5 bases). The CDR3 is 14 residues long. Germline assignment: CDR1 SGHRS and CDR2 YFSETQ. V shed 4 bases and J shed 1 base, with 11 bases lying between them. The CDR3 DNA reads TGCGCCAGCAGCCCGACAGATATCCAAGAGACCCAGTACTTC. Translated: CASSPTDIQETQYF.

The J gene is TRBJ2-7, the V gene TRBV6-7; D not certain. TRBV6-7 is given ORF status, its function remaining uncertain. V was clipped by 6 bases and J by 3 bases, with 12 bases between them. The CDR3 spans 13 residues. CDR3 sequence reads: CASSFKGYYEQYF. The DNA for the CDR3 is TGTGCCAGCAGCTTTAAGGGCTACTACGAGCAGTACTTC.

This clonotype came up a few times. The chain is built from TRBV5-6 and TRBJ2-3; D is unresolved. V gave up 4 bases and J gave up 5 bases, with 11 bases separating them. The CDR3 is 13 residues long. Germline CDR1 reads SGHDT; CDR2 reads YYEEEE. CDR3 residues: CASSGDVGDTQYF. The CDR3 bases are TGTGCCAGCAGCGGCGATGTGGGAGATACGCAGTATTTT. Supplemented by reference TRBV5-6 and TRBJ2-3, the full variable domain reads DAGVTQSPTHLIKTRGQQVTLRCSPKSGHDTVSWYQQALGQGPQFIFQYYEEEERQRGNFPDRFSGHQFPNYSSELNVNALLLGDSALYLCASSGDVGDTQYFGPGTRLTVL.

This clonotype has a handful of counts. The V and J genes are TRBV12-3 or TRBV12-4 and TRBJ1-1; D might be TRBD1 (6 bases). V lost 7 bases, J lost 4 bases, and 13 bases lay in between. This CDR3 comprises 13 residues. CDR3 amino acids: CASIPQDSTEAFF. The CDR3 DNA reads TGTGCCAGCATCCCACAGGACAGCACTGAAGCTTTCTTT.

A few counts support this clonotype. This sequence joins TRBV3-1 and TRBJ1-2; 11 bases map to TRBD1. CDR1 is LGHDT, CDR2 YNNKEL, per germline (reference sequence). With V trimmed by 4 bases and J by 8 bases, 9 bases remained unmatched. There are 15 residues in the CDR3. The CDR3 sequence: CASSRIQDRGHGYTF. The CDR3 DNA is TGTGCCAGCAGCCGGATTCAGGACAGGGGGCACGGCTACACCTTC.

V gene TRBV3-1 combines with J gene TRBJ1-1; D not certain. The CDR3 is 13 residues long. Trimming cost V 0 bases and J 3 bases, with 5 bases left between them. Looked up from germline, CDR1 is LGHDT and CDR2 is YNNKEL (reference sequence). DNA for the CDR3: TGTGCCAGCAGCCAAGAGTGGGACACTGAAGCTTTCTTT. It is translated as CASSQEWDTEAFF.

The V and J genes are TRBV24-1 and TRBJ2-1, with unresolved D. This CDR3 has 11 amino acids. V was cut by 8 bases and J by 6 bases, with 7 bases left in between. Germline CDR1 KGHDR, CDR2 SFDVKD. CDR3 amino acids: CATIGSNEQFF. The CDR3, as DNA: TGTGCCACCATAGGATCCAATGAGCAGTTCTTC.

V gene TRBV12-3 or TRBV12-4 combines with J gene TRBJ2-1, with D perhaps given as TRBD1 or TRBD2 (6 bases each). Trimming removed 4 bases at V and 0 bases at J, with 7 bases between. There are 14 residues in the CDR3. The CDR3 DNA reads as TGTGCCAGCAGTTGGGGGGCCTCCTACAATGAGCAGTTCTTC. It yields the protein CASSWGASYNEQFF.